This T cell receptor (beta chain) is from a study of beta chain features in type 1 diabetes. Study-wide results and caveats: TCRB CDR3 length was moderately but significantly reduced in all four CD4+ subsets of Type 1 diabetes patients. Across patients, naive, central memory and Treg TCRB repertoires exhibited apparently greater similarity than was observed across healthy donors.

Of the isolated RNA, all was reverse transcribed, and so the sequenced material was expressed TCRB transcripts. Repertoires were generated with immunoSEQ multiplex PCR, while TCRdb's copy carries only in-frame clones and drops some. Counted here are under 900,000 clones, roughly 15% occurring once; the ten biggest clones make up about 0.02%. The V and J ends lost 5 bases and 2 bases respectively, with 15 bases between them. The CDR3 length is 15 residues. Germline V lookup: CDR1 MDHEN, CDR2 SYDVKM. Concerning this clone: Its antigen is currently unknown.

V gene TRBV28 combines with J gene TRBJ2-5; D is perhaps TRBD2 (6 bases). The sequence derives from a woman younger than 30 in good health. Sequenced sample: naive CD4+ T cells from blood. The CDR3 protein is CASSGAGPAQETQYF. DNA of the CDR3: TGTGCCAGCAGTGGGGCGGGACCGGCTCAAGAGACCCAGTACTTC.